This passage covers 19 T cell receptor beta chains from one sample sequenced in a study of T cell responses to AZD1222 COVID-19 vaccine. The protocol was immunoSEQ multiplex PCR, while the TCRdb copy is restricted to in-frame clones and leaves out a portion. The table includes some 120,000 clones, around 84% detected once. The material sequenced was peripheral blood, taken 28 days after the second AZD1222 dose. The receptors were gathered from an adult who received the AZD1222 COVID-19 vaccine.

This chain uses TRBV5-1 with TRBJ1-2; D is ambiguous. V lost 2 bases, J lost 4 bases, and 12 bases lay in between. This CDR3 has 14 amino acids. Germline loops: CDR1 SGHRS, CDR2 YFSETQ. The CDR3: CASSFYPRSYGYTF. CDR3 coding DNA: TGCGCCAGCAGCTTCTACCCCAGAAGCTATGGCTACACCTTC.

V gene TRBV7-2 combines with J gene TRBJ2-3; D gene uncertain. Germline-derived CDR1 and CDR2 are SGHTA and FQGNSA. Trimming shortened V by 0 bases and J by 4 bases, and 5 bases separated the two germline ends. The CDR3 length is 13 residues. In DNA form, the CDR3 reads TGTGCCAGCAGCTTAGCGCTACCAGATACGCAGTATTTT. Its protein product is CASSLALPDTQYF.

The CDR3 nucleotides are TGTGCCAGCTCACCAGGGTACAATGAGCAGTTCTTC. It codes for CASSPGYNEQFF. This sequence joins TRBV18 and TRBJ2-1, with D unresolved. V was cut by 2 bases and J by 4 bases, with 3 bases left in between. The CDR3 covers 12 residues. Germline CDR1 reads KGHSH; CDR2 reads LQKENI. Full variable domain (outside the CDR3, taken from reference TRBV18 and TRBJ2-1): NAGVMQNPRHLVRRRGQEARLRCSPMKGHSHVYWYRQLPEEGLKFMVYLQKENIIDESGMPKERFSAEFPKEGPSILRIQQVVRGDSAAYFCASSPGYNEQFFGPGTRLTVL.

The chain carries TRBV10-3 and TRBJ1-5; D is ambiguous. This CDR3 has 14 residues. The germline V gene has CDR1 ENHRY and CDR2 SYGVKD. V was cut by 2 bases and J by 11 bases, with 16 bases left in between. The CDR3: CAISEDEKGGSQHF. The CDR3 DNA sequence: TGTGCCATCAGTGAGGACGAAAAAGGAGGCTCCCAGCATTTT.

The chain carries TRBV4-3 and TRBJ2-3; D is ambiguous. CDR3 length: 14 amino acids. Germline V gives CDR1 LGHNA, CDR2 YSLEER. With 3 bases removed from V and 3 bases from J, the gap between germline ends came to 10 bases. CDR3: CASSHGVGTDTQYF. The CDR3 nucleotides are TGCGCCAGCAGCCACGGCGTGGGAACAGATACGCAGTATTTT.

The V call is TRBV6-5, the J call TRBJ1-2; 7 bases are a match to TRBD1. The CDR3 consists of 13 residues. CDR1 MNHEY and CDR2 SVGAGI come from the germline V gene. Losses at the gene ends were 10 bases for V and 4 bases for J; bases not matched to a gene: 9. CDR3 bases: TGTGCCAACTCCGCAGGGGGATTCTATGGCTACACCTTC. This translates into CANSAGGFYGYTF.

CDR3 sequence: CASSSGFGNTEAFF. In nucleotides, the CDR3 is TGCGCCAGCAGTTCAGGGTTCGGGAACACTGAAGCTTTCTTT. This chain uses TRBV10-1 with TRBJ1-1; D perhaps matches TRBD1 (5 bases). CDR1 is WNHNN, CDR2 SYGVQD, per germline (reference sequence). Trimming removed 5 bases from V and 1 base from J, with 11 bases in between. The CDR3 is 14 residues long.

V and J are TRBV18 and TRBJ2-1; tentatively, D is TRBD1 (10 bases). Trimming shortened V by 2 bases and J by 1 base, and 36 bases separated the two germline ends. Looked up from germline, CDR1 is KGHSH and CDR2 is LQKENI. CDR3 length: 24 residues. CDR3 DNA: TGTGCCAGCTCACCAGGCGGGACAGGGGCAAGACTGGCGGGGGGGCGAAGGTCCTACAATGAGCAGTTCTTC. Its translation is CASSPGGTGARLAGGRRSYNEQFF.

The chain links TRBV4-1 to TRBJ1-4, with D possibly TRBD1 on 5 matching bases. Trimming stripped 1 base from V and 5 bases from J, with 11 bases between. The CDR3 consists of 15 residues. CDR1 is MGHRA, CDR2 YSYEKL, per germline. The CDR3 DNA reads TGCGCCAGCAGCCAAGGGGGGACGGTCAATGAAAAACTGTTTTTT. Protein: CASSQGGTVNEKLFF.

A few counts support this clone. The CDR3 nucleotides read TGTGCCAGCAGACCCGCAGGGGATCCGGTGAACACTGAAGCTTTCTTT. Its protein product is CASRPAGDPVNTEAFF. The chain combines TRBV27 with TRBJ1-1; D perhaps matches TRBD1 (6 bases). The germline V gene encodes CDR1 MNHEY and CDR2 SMNVEV (reference sequence). The CDR3 covers 16 residues. V lost 6 bases and J 0 bases, leaving 17 bases between the germline ends.

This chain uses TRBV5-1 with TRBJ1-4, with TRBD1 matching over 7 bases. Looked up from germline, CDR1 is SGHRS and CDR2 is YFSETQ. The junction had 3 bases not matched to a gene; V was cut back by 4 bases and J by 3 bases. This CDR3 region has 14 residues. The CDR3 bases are TGCGCCAGCAGCCAGGGACAGTCTAATGAAAAACTGTTTTTT. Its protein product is CASSQGQSNEKLFF.

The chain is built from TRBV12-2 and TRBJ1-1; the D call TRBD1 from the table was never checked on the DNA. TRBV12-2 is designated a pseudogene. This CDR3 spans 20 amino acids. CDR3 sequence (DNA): TGTGCAAGTCGCTCCGAGAAAGACAGGGCGATGCGTTCGATGAACACTGAAGCTTTCTTT. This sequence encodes CASRSEKDRAMRSMNTEAFF.

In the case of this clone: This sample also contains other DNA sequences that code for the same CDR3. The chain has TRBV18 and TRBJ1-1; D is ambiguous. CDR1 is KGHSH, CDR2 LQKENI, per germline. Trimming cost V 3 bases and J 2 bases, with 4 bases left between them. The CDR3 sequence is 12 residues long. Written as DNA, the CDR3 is TGTGCCAGCTCACCGGCAAACACTGAAGCTTTCTTT. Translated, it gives CASSPANTEAFF.

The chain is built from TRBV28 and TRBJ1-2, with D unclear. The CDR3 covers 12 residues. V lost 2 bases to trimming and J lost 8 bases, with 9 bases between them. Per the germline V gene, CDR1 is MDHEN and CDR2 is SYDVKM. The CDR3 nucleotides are TGTGCCAGCAGTTTAACACGGGGAGGCTACACCTTC. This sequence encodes CASSLTRGGYTF.

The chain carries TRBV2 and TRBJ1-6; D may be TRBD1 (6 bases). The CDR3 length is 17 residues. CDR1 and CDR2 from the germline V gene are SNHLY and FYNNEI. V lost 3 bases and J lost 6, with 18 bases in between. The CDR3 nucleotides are TGTGCCAGCAGTGAGCTCACAGGGTGGGGTTTTAATTCACCCCTCCACTTT. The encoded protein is CASSELTGWGFNSPLHF.

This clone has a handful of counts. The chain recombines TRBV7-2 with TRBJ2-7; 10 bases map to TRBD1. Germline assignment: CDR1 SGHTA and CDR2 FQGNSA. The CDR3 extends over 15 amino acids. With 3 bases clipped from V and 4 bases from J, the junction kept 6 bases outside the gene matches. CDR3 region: CASSFGTGDGYEQYF. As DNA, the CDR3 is TGTGCCAGCAGCTTTGGGACAGGGGATGGATACGAGCAGTACTTC.

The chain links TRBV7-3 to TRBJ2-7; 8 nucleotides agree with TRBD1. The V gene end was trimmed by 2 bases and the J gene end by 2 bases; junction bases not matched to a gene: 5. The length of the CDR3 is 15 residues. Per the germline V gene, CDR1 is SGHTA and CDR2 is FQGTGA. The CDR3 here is CASSLHGTGTYEQYF. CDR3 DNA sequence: TGTGCCAGCAGCTTACACGGGACAGGTACCTACGAGCAGTACTTC.

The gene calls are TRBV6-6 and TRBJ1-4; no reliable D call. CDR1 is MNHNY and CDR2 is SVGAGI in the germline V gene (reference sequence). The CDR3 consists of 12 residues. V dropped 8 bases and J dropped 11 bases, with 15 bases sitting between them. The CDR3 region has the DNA TGTGCCAGCGGGGAAACTACGGAGAAACTGTTTTTT. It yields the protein CASGETTEKLFF.

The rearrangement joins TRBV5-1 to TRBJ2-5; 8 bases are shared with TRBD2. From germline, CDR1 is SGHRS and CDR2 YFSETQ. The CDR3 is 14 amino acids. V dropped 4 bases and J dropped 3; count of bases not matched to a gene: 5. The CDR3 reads CASSPGSGEETQYF. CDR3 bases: TGCGCCAGCAGCCCCGGTAGCGGGGAAGAGACCCAGTACTTC.